This T cell receptor (beta chain) was recovered during a study of CD8 T cells in ankylosing spondylitis. Making the TCR beta libraries involved quantitative 5'-RACE with molecular barcodes. Using its own MiXCR run on the 5' RACE reads, TCRdb lists one record per CDR3 protein. This table has 250,000 to 350,000 distinct CDR3 sequences, 8% appearing once. This clonotype was counted only a few times. The antigen is not known. V gave up 0 bases and J gave up 6 bases; unmatched junction bases: 2. The CDR3 covers 14 residues. CDR1 ENHRY and CDR2 SYGVKD come from the germline V gene. Notes on the study in general: Some motif variants had been reported before (in reactive arthritis synovial fluid and blood). About 8 highly homologous variants made up a TCR beta motif, and this motif appeared characteristic of ankylosing spondylitis blood. Clones that were linked to disease were CD8+ and were relatively rare in peripheral blood. Significant enrichment of disease-linked clones was reported in matched ankylosing spondylitis synovial fluid.

This TCR came from a male donor with ankylosing spondylitis. This rearrangement joins TRBV10-3 to TRBJ1-1; TRBD1 matches at 9 bases. The source material was blood, either unsorted or a sorted T cell fraction (not recorded which). In nucleotides, the CDR3 is TGTGCCATCAGTGAGTCGGACAGGGGCGCTGAAGCTTTCTTT. Translation gives CAISESDRGAEAFF.